The 16 T cell receptor beta chains presented below share a single source sample, sequenced in a study of shared clonotypes between healthy human individuals. Sequencing was performed with immunoSEQ multiplex PCR; in TCRdb, only in-frame clones are kept and a portion is missing. The table records over 95,000 clones, 55% to 80% of them present only once. Sequencing used memory CD8+ T cells sorted from blood. Subset specified: CD45RO+ cells pooled with CCR7-negative TemRA cells. All receptors derive from a young woman in good health.

This clone was seen a handful of times. The rearrangement joins TRBV25-1 to TRBJ2-7; the D is unclear. With 4 bases removed from V and 3 bases from J, the gap between germline ends came to 7 bases. This CDR3 contains 12 residues. Germline V gives CDR1 MGHDK, CDR2 SYGVNS. CDR3 in amino acids: CASSANSYEQYF. CDR3 bases: TGTGCCAGCAGTGCGAACAGCTACGAGCAGTACTTC.

In DNA, the CDR3 is TGTGCCAGTAGTCTTGGGGGAAATTCCTACGAGCAGTACTTC. Its protein product is CASSLGGNSYEQYF. The chain has TRBV19 and TRBJ2-7; D assignment may be TRBD1 or TRBD2 (5 bases each). The V end was cut by 5 bases, the J end by 1 base, with 12 bases between. CDR3 length: 14 amino acids. The germline CDR1 and CDR2 sequences are LNHDA and SQIVND (reference sequence).

The chain combines TRBV28 with TRBJ2-1; TRBD2 agrees at 13 bases. CDR3 length: 18 amino acids. Looked up from germline, CDR1 is MDHEN and CDR2 is SYDVKM. J was trimmed by 2 bases and V by 8 bases; bases with no gene match: 12. The CDR3 is CASGSGLAGQEAYNEQFF. The CDR3, as DNA: TGTGCCAGCGGATCGGGACTAGCGGGACAGGAAGCCTACAATGAGCAGTTCTTC.

The rearrangement links TRBV4-1 to TRBJ2-1, with TRBD1 matching over 7 bases. The CDR3 totals 16 residues. The V and J ends lost 1 base and 7 bases, in that order; junction bases with no gene match: 10. Germline values: CDR1 MGHRA, CDR2 YSYEKL. For the CDR3, the DNA is TGCGCCAGCAGCCAAGTGGTTAGGGGGCGGGCGAATGAGCAGTTCTTC. It specifies CASSQVVRGRANEQFF.

This clone has just one count. The V call is TRBV4-1, the J call TRBJ2-2; 7 nucleotides align to TRBD2. CDR3 length equals 17 residues. CDR1 and CDR2 (germline): MGHRA, YSYEKL. V gave up 0 bases and J gave up 6 bases; unmatched junction bases: 10. The CDR3 region is CASSQDLREGRSGELFF. The CDR3 DNA follows: TGCGCCAGCAGCCAAGATCTGAGGGAGGGCCGGTCCGGGGAGCTGTTTTTT.

The chain uses TRBV11-2 and TRBJ2-3, with 8 bases lining up with TRBD1. The CDR3 has 16 amino acids. Germline CDR1 and CDR2: SGHAT and FQNNGV. J gave up 0 bases and V 3 bases, and 5 bases lay outside the gene matches. CDR3 amino acids: CASSLAGGASTDTQYF. CDR3 DNA sequence: TGTGCCAGCAGCTTGGCAGGGGGCGCAAGCACAGATACGCAGTATTTT.

In DNA form, the CDR3 reads TGTGCCAGCAGCTTAACGGGGTGGGGTGAAGCTTTCTTT. This sequence encodes CASSLTGWGEAFF. This rearrangement joins TRBV9 to TRBJ1-1; D unresolved. Germline V gene sequence: CDR1 SGDLS, CDR2 YYNGEE. The CDR3 spans 13 residues. The ends were cut back, 4 bases at V and 7 bases at J, with 14 bases in the middle.

In its sample, this clone was seen many times. This chain uses TRBV6-4 with TRBJ2-1; tentatively, D is TRBD2 (5 bases). The CDR3 sequence is 15 residues long. V lost 3 bases and J lost 0, with 9 bases in between. Germline CDR1 reads MRHNA; CDR2 reads SNTAGT. CDR3 DNA: TGTGCCAGCAGTGAACGGGAAATCTCCTACAATGAGCAGTTCTTC. As protein: CASSEREISYNEQFF.

This clone was picked up many times. The rearrangement joins TRBV28 to TRBJ1-3; 8 nucleotides match TRBD1. This CDR3 comprises 18 residues. With 3 bases clipped from V and 1 base from J, the junction kept 11 bases outside the gene matches. Germline V gene data show CDR1 as MDHEN and CDR2 as SYDVKM. CDR3 DNA: TGTGCCAGCAGTTTTTTTCTCGAACAGGGGGAATCTGGAAACACCATATATTTT. Its translation: CASSFFLEQGESGNTIYF.

This clone was observed a few times. V is TRBV27 and J is TRBJ2-7; no clear D gene. Trimming pared 4 bases from V and 3 bases from J, leaving 13 bases between. CDR1 MNHEY and CDR2 SMNVEV come from the germline V gene (reference sequence). The CDR3 loop spans 14 amino acids. The CDR3 is CASSSQPYLYEQYF. CDR3 nucleotide sequence: TGTGCCAGCAGTTCCCAACCCTACCTCTACGAGCAGTACTTC.

The CDR3 region is CASSDLAGDRGELFF. CDR3 bases: TGTGCCAGCAGTGACCTAGCGGGAGATCGCGGGGAGCTGTTTTTT. The chain links TRBV6-4 to TRBJ2-2; TRBD2 matches at 10 bases. The ends lost 2 bases at V and 7 bases at J; junction bases unmatched: 4. The CDR3 contains 15 residues. Looked up from germline, CDR1 is MRHNA and CDR2 is SNTAGT.

This chain uses TRBV29-1 with TRBJ2-3; tentative D call: TRBD1 (5 bases). The CDR3 contains 13 residues. Germline lookup yields CDR1 SQVTM and CDR2 ANQGSEA. Trimming took off 6 bases at V and 2 bases at J, with 12 bases between the two ends. CDR3 sequence (DNA): TGCAGCGTAGTGACAGACCCCACAGATACGCAGTATTTT. Residues: CSVVTDPTDTQYF.

The J gene is TRBJ1-2, the V gene TRBV25-1; 10 bases line up with TRBD1. V shed 5 bases and J 4 bases; nucleotides not matched to a gene: 4. This CDR3 is 14 amino acids long. CDR1 and CDR2 (germline): MGHDK, SYGVNS. This CDR3 is CASSSGQGIYGYTF. The DNA for the CDR3 is TGTGCCAGCAGTTCGGGACAGGGGATCTATGGCTACACCTTC.

CDR3 sequence reads: CASSSEGLGYGYTF. The CDR3, as DNA: TGTGCCAGCAGCTCCGAGGGTCTTGGCTATGGCTACACCTTC. The chain has TRBV7-9 and TRBJ1-2; D is unresolved. V lost 4 bases and J 4 bases, leaving 13 bases between the germline ends. Germline V gives CDR1 SEHNR, CDR2 FQNEAQ (reference sequence). The length of the CDR3 is 14 residues.

This clone turned up a few times. At one end the junction does not follow the germline gene, possibly because of a read error. The J gene is TRBJ2-1, the V gene TRBV7-2; D is ambiguous. The CDR3 has 8 amino acids. Germline CDR1 and CDR2: SGHTA and FQGNSA. The CDR3 DNA reads as TGTGCCAGCACCTTTCCCCTCTTC. This translates into CASTFPLF.

This clone was recorded only once. A far larger clone is off by one base, so a read error is likely. This rearrangement joins TRBV15 to TRBJ2-2; 8 nucleotides line up with TRBD2. The CDR3 spans 14 residues. Trimming cost V 8 bases and J 6 bases; bases outside gene matches: 8. Germline CDR1 LNHNV, CDR2 YYDKDF (reference sequence). The DNA of the CDR3 is TGTGCCACCCGGAGAGCGGGAGACTCCGGGGAGCTGTTTTTT. This encodes CATRRAGDSGELFF.